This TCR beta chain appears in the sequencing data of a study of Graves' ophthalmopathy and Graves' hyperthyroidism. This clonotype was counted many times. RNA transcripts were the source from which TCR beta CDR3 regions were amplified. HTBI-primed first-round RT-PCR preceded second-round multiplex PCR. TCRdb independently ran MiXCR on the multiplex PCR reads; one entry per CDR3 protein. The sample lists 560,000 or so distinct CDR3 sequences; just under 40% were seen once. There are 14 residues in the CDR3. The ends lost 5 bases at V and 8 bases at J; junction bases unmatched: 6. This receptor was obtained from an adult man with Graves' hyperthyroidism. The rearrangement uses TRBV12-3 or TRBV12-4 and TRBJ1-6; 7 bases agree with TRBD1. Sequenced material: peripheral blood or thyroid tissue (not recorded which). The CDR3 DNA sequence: TGTGCCAGCAGTCCGGGACAGAGATATTCACCCCTCCACTTT. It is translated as CASSPGQRYSPLHF.